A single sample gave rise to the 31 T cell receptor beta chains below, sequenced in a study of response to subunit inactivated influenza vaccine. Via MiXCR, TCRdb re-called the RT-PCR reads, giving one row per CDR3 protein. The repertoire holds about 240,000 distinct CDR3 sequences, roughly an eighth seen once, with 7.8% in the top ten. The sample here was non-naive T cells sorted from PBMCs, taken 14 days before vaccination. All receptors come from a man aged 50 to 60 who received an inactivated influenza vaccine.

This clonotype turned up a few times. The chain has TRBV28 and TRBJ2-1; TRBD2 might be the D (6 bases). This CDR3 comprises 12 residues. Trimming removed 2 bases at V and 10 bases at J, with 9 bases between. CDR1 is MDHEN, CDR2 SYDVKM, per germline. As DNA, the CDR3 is TGTGCCAGCAGTTTAAGAGGGAGGGAGCAGTTCTTC. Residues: CASSLRGREQFF. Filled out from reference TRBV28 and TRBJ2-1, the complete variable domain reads DVKVTQSSRYLVKRTGEKVFLECVQDMDHENMFWYRQDPGLGLRLIYFSYDVKMKEKGDIPEGYSVSREKKERFSLILESASTNQTSMYLCASSLRGREQFFGPGTRLTVL.

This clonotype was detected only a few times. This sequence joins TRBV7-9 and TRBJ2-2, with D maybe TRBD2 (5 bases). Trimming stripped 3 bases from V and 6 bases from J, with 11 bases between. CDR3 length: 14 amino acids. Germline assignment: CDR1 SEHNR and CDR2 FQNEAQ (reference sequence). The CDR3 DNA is TGTGCCAGCAGCTTGGACTTGTTGGCCGGGGAGCTGTTTTTT. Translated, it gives CASSLDLLAGELFF.

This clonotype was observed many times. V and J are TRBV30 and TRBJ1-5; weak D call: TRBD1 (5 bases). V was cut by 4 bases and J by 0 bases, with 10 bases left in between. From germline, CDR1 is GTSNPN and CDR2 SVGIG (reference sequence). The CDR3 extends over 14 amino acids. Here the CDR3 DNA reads TGTGCCTGGACTGGGACCGGTAGCAATCAGCCCCAGCATTTT. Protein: CAWTGTGSNQPQHF.

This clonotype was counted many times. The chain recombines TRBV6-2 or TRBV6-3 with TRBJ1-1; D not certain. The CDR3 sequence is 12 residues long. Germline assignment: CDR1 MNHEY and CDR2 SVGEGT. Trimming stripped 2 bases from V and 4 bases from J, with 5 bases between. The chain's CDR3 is CASSYAVTEAFF. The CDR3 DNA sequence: TGTGCCAGCAGTTACGCGGTCACTGAAGCTTTCTTT.

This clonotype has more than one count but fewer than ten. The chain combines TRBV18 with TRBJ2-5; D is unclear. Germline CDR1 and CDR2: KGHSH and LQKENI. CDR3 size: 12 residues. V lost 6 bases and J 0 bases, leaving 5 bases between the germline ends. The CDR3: CASSQYQETQYF. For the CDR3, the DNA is TGTGCCAGCTCGCAGTACCAAGAGACCCAGTACTTC.

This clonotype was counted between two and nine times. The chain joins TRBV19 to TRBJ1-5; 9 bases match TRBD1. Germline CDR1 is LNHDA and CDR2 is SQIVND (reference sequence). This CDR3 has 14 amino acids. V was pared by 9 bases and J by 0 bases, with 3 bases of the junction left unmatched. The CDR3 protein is CASKGQGSNQPQHF. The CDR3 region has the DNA TGTGCCAGCAAGGGACAGGGTAGCAATCAGCCCCAGCATTTT.

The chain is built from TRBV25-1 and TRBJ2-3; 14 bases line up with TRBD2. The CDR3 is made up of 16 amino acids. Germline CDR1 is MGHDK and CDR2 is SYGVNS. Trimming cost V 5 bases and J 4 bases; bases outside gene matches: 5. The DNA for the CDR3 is TGTGCCAGCAGTATAGGACTAGCGGGAGGAGCAGATACGCAGTATTTT. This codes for CASSIGLAGGADTQYF.

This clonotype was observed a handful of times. In DNA form, the CDR3 reads TGTGCCAGCAGTCCTACAGGGGTCACTGAAGCTTTCTTT. Translation: CASSPTGVTEAFF. The genes are TRBV12-3 or TRBV12-4 and TRBJ1-1, with 7 bases that match TRBD1. With V trimmed by 5 bases and J by 4 bases, 4 bases remained unmatched. This CDR3 comprises 13 residues.

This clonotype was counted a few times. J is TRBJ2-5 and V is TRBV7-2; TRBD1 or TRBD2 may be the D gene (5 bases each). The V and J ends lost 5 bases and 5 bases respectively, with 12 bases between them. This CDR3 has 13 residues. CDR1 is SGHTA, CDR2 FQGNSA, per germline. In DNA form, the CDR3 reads TGTGCCAGCAGCCCGAGGGACGGGGAGACCCAGTACTTC. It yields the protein CASSPRDGETQYF.

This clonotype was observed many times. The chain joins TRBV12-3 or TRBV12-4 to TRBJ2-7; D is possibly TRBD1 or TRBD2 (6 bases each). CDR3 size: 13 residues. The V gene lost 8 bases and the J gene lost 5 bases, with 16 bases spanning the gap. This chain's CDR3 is CASSMRGRNEQYF. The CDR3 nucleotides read TGTGCCAGCTCTATGAGGGGGAGGAACGAGCAGTACTTC.

CDR3 in amino acids: CASSFDRIEQYF. The CDR3 nucleotides read TGTGCCAGCAGCTTCGACAGGATCGAGCAGTACTTC. The gene calls are TRBV11-2 and TRBJ2-7; a possible D gene is TRBD1 (6 bases). Trimming left V 3 bases short and J 6 bases short, with 9 bases between. Germline CDR1 is SGHAT and CDR2 is FQNNGV. CDR3 length: 12 residues.

CDR3 in amino acids: CASSPQLGVGETQYF. The CDR3 DNA follows: TGTGCCAGCAGTCCGCAACTAGGGGTGGGAGAGACCCAGTACTTC. The chain has TRBV12-3 or TRBV12-4 and TRBJ2-5, with D perhaps being TRBD1 or TRBD2 (5 bases each). Trimming took 5 bases from V and 4 from J, leaving 17 bases between them. The CDR3 has 15 residues.

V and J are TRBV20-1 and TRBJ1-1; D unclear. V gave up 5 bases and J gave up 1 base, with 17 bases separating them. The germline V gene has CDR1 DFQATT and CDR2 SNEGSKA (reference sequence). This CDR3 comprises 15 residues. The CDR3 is CSAPREGRANTEAFF. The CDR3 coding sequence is TGCAGTGCTCCACGGGAGGGAAGGGCGAACACTGAAGCTTTCTTT.

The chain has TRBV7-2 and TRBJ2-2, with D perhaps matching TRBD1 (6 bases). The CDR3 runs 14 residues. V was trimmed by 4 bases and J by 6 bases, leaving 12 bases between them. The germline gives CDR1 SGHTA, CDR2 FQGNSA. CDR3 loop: CASSYREGAGELFF. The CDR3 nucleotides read TGTGCCAGCAGCTACAGGGAAGGGGCCGGGGAGCTGTTTTTT.

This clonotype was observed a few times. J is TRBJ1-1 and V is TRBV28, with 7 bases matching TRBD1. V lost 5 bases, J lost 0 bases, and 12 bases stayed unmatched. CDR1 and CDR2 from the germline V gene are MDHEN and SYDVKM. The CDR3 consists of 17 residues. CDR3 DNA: TGTGCCAGCAGTATTGGGGGGGCAGGGGGTTTGAACACTGAAGCTTTCTTT. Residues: CASSIGGAGGLNTEAFF. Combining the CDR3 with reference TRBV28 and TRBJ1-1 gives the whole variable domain DVKVTQSSRYLVKRTGEKVFLECVQDMDHENMFWYRQDPGLGLRLIYFSYDVKMKEKGDIPEGYSVSREKKERFSLILESASTNQTSMYLCASSIGGAGGLNTEAFFGQGTRLTVV.

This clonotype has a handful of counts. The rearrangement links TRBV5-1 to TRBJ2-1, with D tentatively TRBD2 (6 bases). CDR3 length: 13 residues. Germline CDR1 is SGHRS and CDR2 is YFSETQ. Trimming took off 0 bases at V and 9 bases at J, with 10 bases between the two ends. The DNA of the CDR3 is TGCGCCAGCAGCTTGGCTGGGAGGTCTGAGCAGTTCTTC. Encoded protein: CASSLAGRSEQFF.

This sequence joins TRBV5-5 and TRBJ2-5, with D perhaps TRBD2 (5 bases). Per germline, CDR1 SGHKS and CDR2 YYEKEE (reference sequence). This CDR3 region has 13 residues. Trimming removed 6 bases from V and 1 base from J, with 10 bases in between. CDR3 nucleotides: TGTGCCAGCAAAAGCGGAACCCAAGAGACCCAGTACTTC. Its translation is CASKSGTQETQYF.

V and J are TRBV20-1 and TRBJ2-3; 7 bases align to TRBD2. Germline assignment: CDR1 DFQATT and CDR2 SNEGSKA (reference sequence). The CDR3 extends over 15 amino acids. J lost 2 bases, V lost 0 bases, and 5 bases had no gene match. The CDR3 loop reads CSAREASGYTDTQYF. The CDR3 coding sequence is TGCAGTGCTAGAGAGGCTAGCGGCTACACAGATACGCAGTATTTT.

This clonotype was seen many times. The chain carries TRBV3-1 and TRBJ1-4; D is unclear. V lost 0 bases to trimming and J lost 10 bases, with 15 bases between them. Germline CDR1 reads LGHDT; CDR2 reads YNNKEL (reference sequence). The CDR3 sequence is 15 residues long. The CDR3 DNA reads TGTGCCAGCAGCCAAGACCTGACTCCGGGATTAAAACTGTTTTTT. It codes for CASSQDLTPGLKLFF.

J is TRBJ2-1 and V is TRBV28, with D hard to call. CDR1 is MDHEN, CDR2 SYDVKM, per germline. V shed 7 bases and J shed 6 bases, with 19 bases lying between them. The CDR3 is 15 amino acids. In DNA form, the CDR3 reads TGTGCCAGCATTTTCAGTTTCTCAATAAGCAATGAGCAGTTCTTC. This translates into CASIFSFSISNEQFF.

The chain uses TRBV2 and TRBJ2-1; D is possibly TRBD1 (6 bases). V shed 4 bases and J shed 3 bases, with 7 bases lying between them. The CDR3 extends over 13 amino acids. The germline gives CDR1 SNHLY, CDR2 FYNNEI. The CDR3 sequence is CASSGDNYNEQFF. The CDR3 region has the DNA TGTGCCAGCAGTGGGGACAACTACAATGAGCAGTTCTTC.

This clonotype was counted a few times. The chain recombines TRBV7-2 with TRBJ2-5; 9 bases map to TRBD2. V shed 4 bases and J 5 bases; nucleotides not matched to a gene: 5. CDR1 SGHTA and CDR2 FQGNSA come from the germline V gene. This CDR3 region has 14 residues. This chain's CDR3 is CASSSGLAMETQYF. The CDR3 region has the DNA TGTGCCAGCAGCTCCGGACTAGCGATGGAGACCCAGTACTTC.

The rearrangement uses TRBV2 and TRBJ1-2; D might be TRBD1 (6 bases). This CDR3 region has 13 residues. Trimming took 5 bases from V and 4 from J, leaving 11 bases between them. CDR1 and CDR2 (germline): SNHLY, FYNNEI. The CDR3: CASSTQDSYGYTF. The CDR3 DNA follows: TGTGCCAGCAGTACCCAGGACAGCTATGGCTACACCTTC.

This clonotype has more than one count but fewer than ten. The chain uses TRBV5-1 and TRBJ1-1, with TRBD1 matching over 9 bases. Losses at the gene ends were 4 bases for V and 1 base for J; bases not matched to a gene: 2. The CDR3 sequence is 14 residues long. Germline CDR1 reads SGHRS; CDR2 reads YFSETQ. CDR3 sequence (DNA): TGCGCCAGCAGCACGGGACAGGGGAACACTGAAGCTTTCTTT. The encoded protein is CASSTGQGNTEAFF.

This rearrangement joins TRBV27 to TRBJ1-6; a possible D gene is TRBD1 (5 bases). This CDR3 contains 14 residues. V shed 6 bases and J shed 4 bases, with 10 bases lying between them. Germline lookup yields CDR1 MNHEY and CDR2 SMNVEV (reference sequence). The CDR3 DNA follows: TGTGCCAGCAGACGGGGGGAGTATAATTCACCCCTCCACTTT. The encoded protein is CASRRGEYNSPLHF.

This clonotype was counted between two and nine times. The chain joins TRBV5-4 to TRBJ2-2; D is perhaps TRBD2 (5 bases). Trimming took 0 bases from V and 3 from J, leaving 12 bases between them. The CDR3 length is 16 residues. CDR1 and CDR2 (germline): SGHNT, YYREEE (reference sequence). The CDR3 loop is CASSLGSEGDTGELFF. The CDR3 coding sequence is TGTGCCAGCAGCTTGGGGTCCGAGGGCGACACCGGGGAGCTGTTTTTT.

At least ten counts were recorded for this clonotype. CDR3 residues: CSASTSGGLQETQYF. The CDR3 DNA reads TGCAGTGCTAGTACTAGCGGGGGGCTCCAAGAGACCCAGTACTTC. The rearrangement joins TRBV20-1 to TRBJ2-5, with 12 bases fitting TRBD2. From germline, CDR1 is DFQATT and CDR2 SNEGSKA (reference sequence). The CDR3 spans 15 residues. With 3 bases clipped from V and 1 base from J, the junction kept 3 bases outside the gene matches.

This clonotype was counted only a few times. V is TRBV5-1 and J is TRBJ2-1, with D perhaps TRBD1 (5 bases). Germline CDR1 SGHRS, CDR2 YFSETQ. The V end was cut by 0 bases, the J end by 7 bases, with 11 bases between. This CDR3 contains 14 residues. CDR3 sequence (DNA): TGCGCCAGCAGCTTGGGATATCAGGGTAATGAGCAGTTCTTC. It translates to CASSLGYQGNEQFF.

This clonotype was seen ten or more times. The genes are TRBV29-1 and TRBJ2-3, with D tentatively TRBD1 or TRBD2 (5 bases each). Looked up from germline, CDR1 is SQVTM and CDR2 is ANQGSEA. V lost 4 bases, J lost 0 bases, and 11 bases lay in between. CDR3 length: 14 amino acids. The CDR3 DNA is TGCAGCGTTGGGGAGACAGAAAGCACAGATACGCAGTATTTT. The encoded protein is CSVGETESTDTQYF.

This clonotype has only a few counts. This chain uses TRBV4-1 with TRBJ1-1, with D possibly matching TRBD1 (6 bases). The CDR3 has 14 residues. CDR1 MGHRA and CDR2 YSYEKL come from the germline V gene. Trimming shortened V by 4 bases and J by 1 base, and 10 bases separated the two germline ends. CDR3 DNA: TGCGCCAGCAGCCTCCGGACAGAGAACACTGAAGCTTTCTTT. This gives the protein CASSLRTENTEAFF.

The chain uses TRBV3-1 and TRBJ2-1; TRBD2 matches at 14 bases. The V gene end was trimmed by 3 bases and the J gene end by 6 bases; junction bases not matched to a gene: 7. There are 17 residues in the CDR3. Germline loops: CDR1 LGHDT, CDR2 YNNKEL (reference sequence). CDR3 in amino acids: CASSQMTSGGASNEQFF. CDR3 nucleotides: TGTGCCAGCAGCCAGATGACTAGCGGGGGGGCGAGCAATGAGCAGTTCTTC.